This TCR beta chain was recorded in a study of CD8 T cells in ankylosing spondylitis. CDR1 and CDR2 from the germline V gene are SGHAT and FQDESV (reference sequence). Between the trimmed V and J ends, which lost 1 base and 2 bases, there was a span of 15 bases. The CDR3 has 18 amino acids. This clonotype was seen only a few times. The antigen remains unidentified. Making use of molecular barcodes, quantitative 5'-RACE generated TCR beta libraries. MiXCR, applied by TCRdb to the 5' RACE reads, yields one record per CDR3 protein. The sample consists of under 300,000 distinct CDR3 sequences, over 9.5% of them appearing once. Study-wide points: In ankylosing spondylitis patients, matched synovial fluid reportedly showed significant enrichment of disease-linked clones.

The clonotype originates from a male donor with ankylosing spondylitis or in good health (not recorded which). V usage is TRBV11-1 and J usage is TRBJ2-6; no clear D. The sequenced sample consisted of blood, either unsorted or a sorted T cell fraction (not recorded which). The CDR3 spells CASSLGMGLSPGANVLTF. For the CDR3, the DNA is TGTGCCAGCAGCTTAGGGATGGGCTTAAGCCCTGGGGCCAACGTCCTGACTTTC.